A single sample is the source of the 20 T cell receptor beta chains below, sequenced in a study of blood T cell repertoires in COVID-19. Method: immunoSEQ multiplex PCR; TCRdb's copy keeps in-frame clones and lacks some. The table records hundreds of thousands of clones, more than 75% of them present only once. The sequencing sample was made of PBMCs or T cells enriched from blood (not recorded which). These TCRs come from a woman aged 60-75 years in a cohort exposed to, infected with or recovered from COVID-19 (not recorded which).

V gene TRBV7-9 combines with J gene TRBJ1-6, with a tentative D call TRBD1 (6 bases). There are 17 residues in the CDR3. Germline CDR1 reads SEHNR; CDR2 reads FQNEAQ (reference sequence). V was trimmed by 5 bases and J by 5 bases, leaving 19 bases between them. The DNA for the CDR3 is TGTGCCAGCAGCCTAAAACCCGGACAGAGCCATAATTCACCCCTCCACTTT. This sequence encodes CASSLKPGQSHNSPLHF.

This clone was counted only a few times. V usage is TRBV11-3 and J usage is TRBJ2-3; TRBD1 matches at 7 bases. V dropped 1 base and J dropped 2; count of bases not matched to a gene: 3. CDR1 is SGHNT, CDR2 YENEEA, per germline. This CDR3 region has 15 residues. As DNA, the CDR3 is TGTGCCAGCAGCTTAGGCAGGGGGTTCACAGATACGCAGTATTTT. This codes for CASSLGRGFTDTQYF.

This rearrangement joins TRBV6-6 to TRBJ2-5, with D possibly TRBD1 on 6 matching bases. The CDR3 has 13 amino acids. Germline values: CDR1 MNHNY, CDR2 SVGAGI (reference sequence). V lost 2 bases and J 2 bases, leaving 6 bases between the germline ends. The CDR3 reads CASSYGQQETQYF. CDR3 nucleotides: TGTGCCAGCAGTTACGGACAGCAAGAGACCCAGTACTTC.

This chain uses TRBV30 with TRBJ1-2; D is ambiguous. The CDR3 consists of 14 residues. Germline values: CDR1 GTSNPN, CDR2 SVGIG (reference sequence). Trimming took off 0 bases at V and 2 bases at J, with 10 bases between the two ends. The CDR3, as DNA: TGTGCCTGGAGTGTACGCGCAGGAAACTATGGCTACACCTTC. It translates to CAWSVRAGNYGYTF.

The rearrangement uses TRBV11-2 and TRBJ2-7; D not certain. Deletions cut 4 bases from V and 6 bases from J, with 10 bases between. The CDR3 totals 12 residues. Germline V gene lookup returns CDR1 SGHAT and CDR2 FQNNGV. CDR3 bases: TGTGCCAGCAGCTCGCCGTCGGGCGAGCAGTACTTC. Residues: CASSSPSGEQYF.

In its sample, this clone was seen once. V usage is TRBV6-1 and J usage is TRBJ2-7, with D possibly being TRBD1 (5 bases). This CDR3 contains 11 residues. Trimming stripped 3 bases from V and 6 bases from J, with 6 bases between. CDR1 is MNHNS, CDR2 SASEGT, per germline. The CDR3 spells CASSDRVEQYF. DNA of the CDR3: TGTGCCAGCAGTGACAGGGTCGAGCAGTACTTC.

This chain joins TRBV6-2 or TRBV6-3 and TRBJ2-5; tentatively, D is TRBD1 (6 bases). The CDR3 totals 14 residues. Germline V gene sequence: CDR1 MNHEY, CDR2 SVGEGT. V dropped 4 bases and J dropped 5 bases, with 14 bases sitting between them. For the CDR3, the DNA is TGTGCCAGCAGTTCCTACAGGGCCGTGGAGACCCAGTACTTC. As protein: CASSSYRAVETQYF.

V and J are TRBV5-1 and TRBJ2-7, with 10 bases matching TRBD1. The CDR3 extends over 17 amino acids. Trimming cost V 3 bases and J 6 bases; bases outside gene matches: 15. CDR1 is SGHRS and CDR2 is YFSETQ in the germline V gene. CDR3 DNA: TGCGCCAGCAGCTCACGCCCATCCGGGACAGGGGACTCCGAGCAGTACTTC. Encoded protein: CASSSRPSGTGDSEQYF.

The chain combines TRBV28 with TRBJ2-1; D is ambiguous. V was cut by 4 bases and J by 0 bases, with 16 bases left in between. This CDR3 contains 17 residues. In germline, CDR1 is MDHEN, CDR2 SYDVKM. CDR3 sequence: CASSSFLGLSSYNEQFF. In nucleotides, the CDR3 is TGTGCCAGCAGTTCTTTTCTGGGCCTTTCCTCCTACAATGAGCAGTTCTTC.

V and J are TRBV15 and TRBJ2-2; TRBD1 matches 11 bases. The CDR3 totals 17 residues. V lost 3 bases to trimming and J lost 1 base; unmatched junction nucleotides: 4. Germline V gene data show CDR1 as LNHNV and CDR2 as YYDKDF (reference sequence). Here the CDR3 reads CATSRKGQGGNTGELFF. In DNA, the CDR3 is TGTGCCACCAGCAGGAAGGGACAGGGGGGGAACACCGGGGAGCTGTTTTTT.

CDR3 DNA sequence: TGTGCCAGCAGCCTGACAGGGACCCTCTATGGCTACACCTTC. Translating it yields CASSLTGTLYGYTF. This chain links TRBV3-1 (or the pseudogene TRBV3-2) with TRBJ1-2, with 7 bases matching TRBD1. This CDR3 is 14 amino acids long. Germline V gives CDR1 LGHDT, CDR2 YNNKEL (reference sequence). V trimming: 4 bases; J trimming: 4 bases; junction bases outside the gene matches: 6.

This clone was seen at least ten times. This chain joins TRBV27 and TRBJ2-7; weak D call: TRBD2 (5 bases). Germline values: CDR1 MNHEY, CDR2 SMNVEV (reference sequence). V was pared by 5 bases and J by 0 bases, with 14 bases between. The CDR3 has 15 amino acids. CDR3 in amino acids: CASSPDGESSYEQYF. The CDR3 nucleotides read TGTGCCAGCAGTCCGGATGGGGAGTCCTCCTACGAGCAGTACTTC.

Turning to this clone: Other DNA sequences from this sample encode an identical CDR3 as well. The chain is built from TRBV19 and TRBJ2-5; 13 bases map to TRBD2. The CDR3 sequence is 15 residues long. The junction had 0 bases not matched to a gene; V was cut back by 1 base and J by 4 bases. CDR1 and CDR2 from the germline V gene are LNHDA and SQIVND (reference sequence). The CDR3 protein is CASSIGLAGGETQYF. DNA of the CDR3: TGTGCCAGTAGTATAGGACTAGCGGGAGGAGAGACCCAGTACTTC.

This clone was counted once. V usage is TRBV10-3 and J usage is TRBJ1-3; the D gene is possibly TRBD1 (5 bases). CDR1 ENHRY and CDR2 SYGVKD come from the germline V gene. The CDR3 length is 15 residues. V was pared by 3 bases and J by 4 bases, with 13 bases between. The CDR3 nucleotides read TGTGCCATCAGTGATTTAAGCAGGGTCGGAAACACCATATATTTT. Translated: CAISDLSRVGNTIYF.

The CDR3 loop is CASRTGGPSGPYNEQFF. Here the CDR3 DNA reads TGTGCCAGCAGAACGGGAGGGCCCTCAGGGCCCTACAATGAGCAGTTCTTC. The chain employs TRBV27 and TRBJ2-1; the match to TRBD2 covers 8 bases. CDR3 length: 17 amino acids. V shed 6 bases, J shed 2 bases, and the junction held 12 bases outside the gene matches. Germline V gene data show CDR1 as MNHEY and CDR2 as SMNVEV (reference sequence).

The V gene is TRBV2, the J gene TRBJ1-5, with 8 positions matching TRBD1. Germline values: CDR1 SNHLY, CDR2 FYNNEI. Losses at the gene ends were 6 bases for V and 3 bases for J; bases not matched to a gene: 4. The CDR3 runs to 14 residues. The DNA for the CDR3 is TGTGCCAGCAGCAGGACAGGGACCAATCAGCCCCAGCATTTT. It specifies CASSRTGTNQPQHF.

The genes are TRBV18 and TRBJ1-2; TRBD1 aligns across 10 bases. The CDR3 loop spans 15 amino acids. The J segment lost 8 bases and the V segment lost 3 bases, leaving 9 bases of the junction unmatched. Germline V gives CDR1 KGHSH, CDR2 LQKENI. In DNA form, the CDR3 reads TGTGCCAGCTCACCCGGCCATGACAGGGGGCAAGGCTACACCTTC. Amino acid sequence: CASSPGHDRGQGYTF.

This clone was counted between two and nine times. The V and J genes are TRBV6-6 and TRBJ2-1, with D perhaps matching TRBD2 (6 bases). The CDR3 loop spans 16 amino acids. The germline V gene encodes CDR1 MNHNY and CDR2 SVGAGI (reference sequence). V was clipped by 0 bases and J by 8 bases, with 17 bases between them. This chain's CDR3 is CASSYSSTGEGYEQFF. The CDR3 DNA follows: TGTGCCAGCAGTTACTCGTCGACGGGAGAAGGCTATGAGCAGTTCTTC.

The V gene is TRBV25-1, the J gene TRBJ1-2; 9 bases align to TRBD1. This CDR3 is built from 17 residues. With V trimmed by 4 bases and J by 0 bases, 9 bases remained unmatched. CDR1 MGHDK and CDR2 SYGVNS come from the germline V gene. The CDR3 here is CASSGAFGTGPNYGYTF. Here the CDR3 DNA reads TGTGCCAGCAGTGGAGCCTTCGGGACAGGGCCTAACTATGGCTACACCTTC.

This clone came up once. V is TRBV5-1 and J is TRBJ1-3; no firm D call. V lost 7 bases and J lost 1, with 12 bases in between. The germline V gene has CDR1 SGHRS and CDR2 YFSETQ. This CDR3 region has 14 residues. This chain's CDR3 is CASGAGFSGNTIYF. The CDR3 DNA reads TGCGCCAGCGGAGCCGGATTTTCTGGAAACACCATATATTTT.